The source of this T cell receptor beta chain is a study of blood T cell repertoires in COVID-19. In the study overall: Italy, Spain and the United States were the sources of the convalescent and acute COVID-19 samples. The cDNA or gDNA used as material had been derived from T cells, B-cell-depleted T cells, or PBMCs.

Those enrolled in Seattle joined during active infection and were followed longitudinally afterward. CDR3 length: 17 residues. In germline, CDR1 is MDHEN, CDR2 SYDVKM. V was pared by 0 bases and J by 0 bases, with 12 bases between. Study processing details: Counts of nucleated cells, estimated from reference gene primer amplification, were obtained. The data were produced by immunoSEQ multiplex PCR, yet TCRdb's version contains in-frame clones alone and is incomplete. That table is the source of V, J and clone size, and D and trimming were worked out from the DNA. The data hold fewer than 350,000 clones, with roughly 90% observed a single time.

Sequencing was carried out using peripheral blood. This chain joins TRBV28 and TRBJ2-1; perhaps TRBD2 as D (5 bases). This clonotype originated in a woman aged 25 to 39 with COVID-19, enrolled during active disease. The CDR3 DNA reads as TGTGCCAGCAGTTTATGGAAGAGGGCTAGCTCCTACAATGAGCAGTTCTTC. Translation: CASSLWKRASSYNEQFF.